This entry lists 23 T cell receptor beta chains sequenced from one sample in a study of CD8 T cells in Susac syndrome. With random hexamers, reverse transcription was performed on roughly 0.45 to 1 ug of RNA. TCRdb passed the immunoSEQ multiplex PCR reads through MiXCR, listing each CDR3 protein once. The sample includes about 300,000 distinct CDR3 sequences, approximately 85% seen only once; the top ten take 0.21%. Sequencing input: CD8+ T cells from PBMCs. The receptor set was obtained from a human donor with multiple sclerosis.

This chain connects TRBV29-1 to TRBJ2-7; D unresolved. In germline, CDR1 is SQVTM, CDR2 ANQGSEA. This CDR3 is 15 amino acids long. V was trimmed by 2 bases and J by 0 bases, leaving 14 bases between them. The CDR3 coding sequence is TGCAGCGTTGAAATGGGCAGTTTGAGCTCCTACGAGCAGTACTTC. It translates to CSVEMGSLSSYEQYF.

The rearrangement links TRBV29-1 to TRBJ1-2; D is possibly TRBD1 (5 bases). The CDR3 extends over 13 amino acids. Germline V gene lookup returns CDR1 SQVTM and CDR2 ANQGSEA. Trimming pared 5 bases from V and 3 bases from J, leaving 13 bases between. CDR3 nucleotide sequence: TGCAGCGTTTTAGGGGAGGTGGACTATGGCTACACCTTC. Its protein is CSVLGEVDYGYTF.

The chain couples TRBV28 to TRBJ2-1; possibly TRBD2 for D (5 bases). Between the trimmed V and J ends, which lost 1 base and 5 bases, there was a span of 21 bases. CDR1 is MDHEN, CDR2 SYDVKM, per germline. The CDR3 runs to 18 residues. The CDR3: CASSLLMKSRRRDNEQFF. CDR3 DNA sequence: TGTGCCAGCAGTTTATTAATGAAATCAAGGAGGCGGGACAATGAGCAGTTCTTC.

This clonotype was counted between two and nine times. The CDR3 protein is CASSLGPQGYEQYF. CDR3 sequence (DNA): TGTGCCAGCAGTTTAGGCCCCCAAGGGTACGAGCAGTACTTC. The chain combines TRBV27 with TRBJ2-7; no clear D. The CDR3 contains 14 residues. Trimming pared 2 bases from V and 4 bases from J, leaving 12 bases between. CDR1 and CDR2 (germline): MNHEY, SMNVEV (reference sequence).

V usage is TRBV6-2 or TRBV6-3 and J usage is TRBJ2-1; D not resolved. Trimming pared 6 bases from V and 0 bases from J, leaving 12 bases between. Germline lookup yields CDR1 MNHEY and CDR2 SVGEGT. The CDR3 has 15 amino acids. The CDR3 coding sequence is TGTGCCAGCAGGCTGTACGTGAGCTCCTACAATGAGCAGTTCTTC. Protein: CASRLYVSSYNEQFF.

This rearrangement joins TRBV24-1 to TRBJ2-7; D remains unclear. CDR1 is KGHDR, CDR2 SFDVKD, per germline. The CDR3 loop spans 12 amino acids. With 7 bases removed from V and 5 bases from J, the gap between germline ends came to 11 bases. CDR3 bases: TGTGCCACCAGATCCATATCGGACGAGCAGTACTTC. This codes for CATRSISDEQYF.

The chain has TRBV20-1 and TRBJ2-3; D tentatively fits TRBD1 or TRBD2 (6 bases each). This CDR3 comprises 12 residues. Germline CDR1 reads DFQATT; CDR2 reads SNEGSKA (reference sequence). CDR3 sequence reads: CSKGGAGDTQYF. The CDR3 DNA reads TGCTCAAAGGGGGGAGCCGGAGATACGCAGTATTTT.

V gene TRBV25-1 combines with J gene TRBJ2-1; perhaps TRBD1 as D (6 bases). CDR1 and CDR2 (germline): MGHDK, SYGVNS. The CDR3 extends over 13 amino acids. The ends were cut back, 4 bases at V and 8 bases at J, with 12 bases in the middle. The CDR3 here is CASSGIGGHEQFF. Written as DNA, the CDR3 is TGTGCCAGCAGTGGGATAGGGGGACATGAGCAGTTCTTC. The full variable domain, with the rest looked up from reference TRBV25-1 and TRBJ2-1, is EADIYQTPRYLVIGTGKKITLECSQTMGHDKMYWYQQDPGMELHLIHYSYGVNSTEKGDLSSESTVSRIRTEHFPLTLESARPSHTSQYLCASSGIGGHEQFFGPGTRLTVL.

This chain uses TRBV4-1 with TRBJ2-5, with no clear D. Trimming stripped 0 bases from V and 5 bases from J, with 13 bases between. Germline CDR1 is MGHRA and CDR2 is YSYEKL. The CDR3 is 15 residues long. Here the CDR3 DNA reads TGCGCCAGCAGCCAAGACACCACCGGTTGGGAGACCCAGTACTTC. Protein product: CASSQDTTGWETQYF.

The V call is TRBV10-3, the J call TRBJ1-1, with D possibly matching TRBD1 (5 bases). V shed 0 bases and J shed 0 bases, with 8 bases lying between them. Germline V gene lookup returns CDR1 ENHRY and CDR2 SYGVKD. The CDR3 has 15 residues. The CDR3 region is CAISESNRMNTEAFF. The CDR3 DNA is TGTGCCATCAGTGAGTCGAACAGGATGAACACTGAAGCTTTCTTT.

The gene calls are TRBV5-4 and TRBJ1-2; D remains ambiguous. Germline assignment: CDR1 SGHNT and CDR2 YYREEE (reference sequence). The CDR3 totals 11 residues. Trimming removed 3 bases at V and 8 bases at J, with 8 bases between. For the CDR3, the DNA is TGTGCCAGCAGCTCCCTCCCCGGCTACACCTTC. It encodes CASSSLPGYTF. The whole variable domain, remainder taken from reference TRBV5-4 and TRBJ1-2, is ETGVTQSPTHLIKTRGQQVTLRCSSQSGHNTVSWYQQALGQGPQFIFQYYREEENGRGNFPPRFSGLQFPNYSSELNVNALELDDSALYLCASSSLPGYTFGSGTRLTVV.

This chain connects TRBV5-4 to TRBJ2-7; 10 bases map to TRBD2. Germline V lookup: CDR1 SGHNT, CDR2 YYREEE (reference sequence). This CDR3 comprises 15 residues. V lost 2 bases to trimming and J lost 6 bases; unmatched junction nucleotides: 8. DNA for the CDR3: TGTGCCAGCAGCTTACCGGGACTAGCGTTCTTCGAGCAGTACTTC. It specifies CASSLPGLAFFEQYF.

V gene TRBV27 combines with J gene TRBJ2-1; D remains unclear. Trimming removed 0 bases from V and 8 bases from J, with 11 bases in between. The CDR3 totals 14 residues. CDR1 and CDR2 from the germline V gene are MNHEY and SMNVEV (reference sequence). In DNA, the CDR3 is TGTGCCAGCAGTTTATCGTTGGGTGGCCATGAGCAGTTCTTC. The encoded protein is CASSLSLGGHEQFF.

The CDR3 protein is CASSQDHGAGGVYTGELFF. In DNA, the CDR3 is TGCGCCAGCAGCCAAGATCATGGGGCGGGAGGGGTTTACACCGGGGAGCTGTTTTTT. This chain joins TRBV4-3 and TRBJ2-2; 9 positions agree with TRBD2. The CDR3 contains 19 residues. The trim removed 0 bases at V and 3 bases at J, leaving 11 bases unmatched. The V gene's germline CDR1 is LGHNA and CDR2 YSLEER.

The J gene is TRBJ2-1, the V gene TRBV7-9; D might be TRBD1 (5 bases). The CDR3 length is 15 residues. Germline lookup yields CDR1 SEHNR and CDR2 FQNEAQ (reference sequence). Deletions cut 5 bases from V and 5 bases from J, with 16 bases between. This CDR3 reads CASSHRFGFDNEQFF. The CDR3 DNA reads TGTGCCAGCAGCCACAGGTTCGGGTTCGACAATGAGCAGTTCTTC.

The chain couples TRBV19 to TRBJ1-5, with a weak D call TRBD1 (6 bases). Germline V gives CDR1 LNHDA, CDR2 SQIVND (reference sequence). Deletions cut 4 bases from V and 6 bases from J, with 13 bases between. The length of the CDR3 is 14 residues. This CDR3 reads CASSTGTGTQPQHF. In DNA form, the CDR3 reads TGTGCCAGTAGTACGGGTACAGGGACTCAGCCCCAGCATTTT.

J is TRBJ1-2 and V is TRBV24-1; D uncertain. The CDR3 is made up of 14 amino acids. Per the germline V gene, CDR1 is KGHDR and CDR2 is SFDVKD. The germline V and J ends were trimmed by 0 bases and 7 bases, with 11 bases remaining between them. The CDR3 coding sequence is TGTGCCACCAGTGATTTGTATAAGGGCGGTGGCTACACCTTC. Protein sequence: CATSDLYKGGGYTF.

CDR3 sequence: CSARALAGDNEQFF. As DNA, the CDR3 is TGCAGTGCTAGGGCCCTAGCGGGAGACAATGAGCAGTTCTTC. The chain recombines TRBV20-1 with TRBJ2-1, with 10 bases aligning to TRBD2. The CDR3 runs 14 residues. The trim removed 3 bases at V and 5 bases at J, leaving 4 bases unmatched. CDR1 DFQATT and CDR2 SNEGSKA come from the germline V gene (reference sequence).

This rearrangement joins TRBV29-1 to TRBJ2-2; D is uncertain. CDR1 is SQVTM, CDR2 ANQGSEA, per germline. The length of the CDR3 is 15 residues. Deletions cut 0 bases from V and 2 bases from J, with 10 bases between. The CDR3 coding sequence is TGCAGCGTTGAAGATATCCTAGAAAACACCGGGGAGCTGTTTTTT. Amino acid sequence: CSVEDILENTGELFF.

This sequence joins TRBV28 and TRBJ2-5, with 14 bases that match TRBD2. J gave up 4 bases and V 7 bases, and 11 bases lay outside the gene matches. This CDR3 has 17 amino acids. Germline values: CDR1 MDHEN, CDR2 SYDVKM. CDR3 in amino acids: CASKDVGGLAGAETQYF. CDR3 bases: TGTGCCAGCAAGGATGTGGGGGGACTAGCGGGAGCAGAGACCCAGTACTTC.

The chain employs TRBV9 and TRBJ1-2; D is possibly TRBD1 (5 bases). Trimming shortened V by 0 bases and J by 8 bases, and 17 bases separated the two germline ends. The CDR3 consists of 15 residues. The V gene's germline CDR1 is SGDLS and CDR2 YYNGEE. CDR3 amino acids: CASSVVASGRRGYTF. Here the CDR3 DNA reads TGTGCCAGCAGCGTAGTCGCGTCAGGGCGGCGAGGCTACACCTTC.

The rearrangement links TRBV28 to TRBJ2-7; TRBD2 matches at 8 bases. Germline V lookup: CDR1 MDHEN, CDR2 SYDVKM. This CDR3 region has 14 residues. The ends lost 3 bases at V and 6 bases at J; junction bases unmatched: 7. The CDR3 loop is CASSLAGLDGEQYF. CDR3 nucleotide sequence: TGTGCCAGCAGTTTGGCGGGACTAGATGGCGAGCAGTACTTC.

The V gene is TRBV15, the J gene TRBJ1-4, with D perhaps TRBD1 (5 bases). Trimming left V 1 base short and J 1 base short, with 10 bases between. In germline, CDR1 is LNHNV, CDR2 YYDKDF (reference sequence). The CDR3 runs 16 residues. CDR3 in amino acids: CATSRGRDGTNEKLFF. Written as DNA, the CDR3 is TGTGCCACCAGCAGAGGTCGGGACGGAACTAATGAAAAACTGTTTTTT.